The rows below give T cell receptor beta chains drawn from one sample of a study of cytomegalovirus exposure and HLA in healthy donors. Sequenced by immunoSEQ multiplex PCR; TCRdb stores in-frame clones only, minus some. The repertoire holds some 180,000 clones, with 77% as singletons. Sequencing input: PBMCs. These receptors all stem from a man between 18 and 29 years old in good health and CMV-seronegative. Both conserved end residues are trimmed from each CDR3.

len	v_gene	j_gene	CDR3aa
14	TRBV9	TRBJ2-5	ASSVGADWIKETQY
15	TRBV7-6	TRBJ1-1	ASSLQGAGRGITEAF
13	TRBV4-1	TRBJ1-1	ASSQVRGGNTEAF
12	TRBV5-8	TRBJ2-7	ATQQGRFSYEQY
13	TRBV13	TRBJ1-2	ASSLGTEPNYGYT
11	TRBV19	TRBJ1-5	ASSIEEVGPQH
13	TRBV6-1	TRBJ1-6	ASSHDRGPNSPLH
12	TRBV28	TRBJ1-5	ASSTRGVTQPQH
14	TRBV6-1	TRBJ2-3	ASSDRLAGGTDTQY
13	TRBV9	TRBJ2-3	ASSREAVGADTQY
13	TRBV11-3	TRBJ2-3	ASSSNSQSTDTQY
11	TRBV30	TRBJ2-2	AWSVEGSGELF
10	TRBV9	TRBJ2-7	ASRGLTGEQY
14	TRBV6-1	TRBJ1-6	ASSARDRELNSPLH
13	TRBV5-1	-	ASSGGLAGSYEQY
15	TRBV5-5	TRBJ2-7	ASSLRGFPGGFYEQY
13	TRBV4-3	TRBJ2-2	ASSQNAAVSGELF
14	TRBV6-5	TRBJ1-3	ASSYRPDSPGNTIY
13	TRBV11-1	TRBJ2-7	ASSFLHTNPYEQY
13	TRBV6-5	TRBJ2-3	ASSYGQASTDTQY
11	TRBV5-1	TRBJ1-5	ASSAGELEPQH
15	TRBV15	TRBJ2-1	ATSRRWTSGRLNEQF
14	TRBV19	TRBJ1-1	ASSIQGGGRNTEAF
12	TRBV6-1	TRBJ1-5	ASSVGVGNQPQH
13	TRBV6-6	TRBJ1-2	ASSEQGIAYYGYT
13	TRBV7-2	TRBJ2-1	ASSPRLDLANEQF
15	TRBV9	TRBJ2-3	ASASGRFRASTDTQY
11	TRBV7-6	TRBJ1-1	ASSWDMNTEAF
14	TRBV18	TRBJ2-3	ASSSLTGTSRPQQY
13	TRBV6-5	TRBJ2-5	ASSYQGGGSETQY
13	TRBV7-2	TRBJ2-3	ASSPRTLSKDTQY
13	TRBV7-8	TRBJ2-5	ASSLGIGKRETQY
12	TRBV5-6	TRBJ1-2	ASSSPAGLGGYT
12	TRBV2	TRBJ2-3	ASINLRYTDTQY
13	TRBV28	TRBJ2-5	ASSPRLAVEETQY
16	TRBV7-8	TRBJ2-2	ASSLAGLAGLNTGELF
13	TRBV4-1	TRBJ1-5	ASSQGDSSNQPQH
13	TRBV11-1	TRBJ1-1	ASSFTTGSDTEAF
13	TRBV7-9	TRBJ1-2	ASSLGQGSNYGYT
13	TRBV7-2	TRBJ2-7	ASSLSLAATYEQY
14	TRBV21-1	TRBJ1-1	ASSKERTGTGTEAF
9	TRBV4-3	TRBJ2-1	ASSQANEQF
13	TRBV7-2	TRBJ2-5	ASSPTGDTLETQY
11	TRBV7-9	TRBJ2-5	ASRDLIRETQY
13	TRBV30	TRBJ2-2	AWSVQLGSTGELF
10	TRBV15	TRBJ2-7	ATSWNGQEQY
14	TRBV4-2	TRBJ2-5	ASSQDLLQGQGTQY
11	TRBV18	TRBJ2-5	ASSLGTSETQY
19	TRBV12-5	TRBJ2-2	ASGLVHRDRGSQVDTGELF
13	TRBV27	TRBJ2-7	ASSLTWTSSYEQY
11	TRBV12-5	TRBJ2-7	ASGAGGLYEQY
13	TRBV4-2	TRBJ1-1	ASSPSTLGNTEAF
14	TRBV9	TRBJ2-1	ASSAETSGIYNEQF
14	TRBV19	TRBJ2-7	ASSIGLFGGTHEQY
11	TRBV15	TRBJ1-4	ATGGQQNEKLF
9	TRBV30	TRBJ1-1	AWAGNTEAF
12	TRBV9	TRBJ2-7	ASSVGSISSEQY
9	TRBV7-8	TRBJ2-3	ASSLDSTQY